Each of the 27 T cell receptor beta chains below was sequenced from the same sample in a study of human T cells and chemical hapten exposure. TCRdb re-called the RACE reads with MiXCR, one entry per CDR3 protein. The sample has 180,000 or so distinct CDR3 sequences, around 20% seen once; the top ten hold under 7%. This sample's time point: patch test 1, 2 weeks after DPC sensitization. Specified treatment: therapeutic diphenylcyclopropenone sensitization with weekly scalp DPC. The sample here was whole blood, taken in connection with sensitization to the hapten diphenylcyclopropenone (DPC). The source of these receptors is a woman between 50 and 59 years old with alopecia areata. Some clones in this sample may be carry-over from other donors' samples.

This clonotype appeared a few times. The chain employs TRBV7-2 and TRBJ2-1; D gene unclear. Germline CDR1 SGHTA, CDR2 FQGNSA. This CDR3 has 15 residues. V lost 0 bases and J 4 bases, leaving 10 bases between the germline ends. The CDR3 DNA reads TGTGCCAGCAGCTTAGCCGTGGGTAAATACAATGAGCAGTTCTTC. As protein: CASSLAVGKYNEQFF.

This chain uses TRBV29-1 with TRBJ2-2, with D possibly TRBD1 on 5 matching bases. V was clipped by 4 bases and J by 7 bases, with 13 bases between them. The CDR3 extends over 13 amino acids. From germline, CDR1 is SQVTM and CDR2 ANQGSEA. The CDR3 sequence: CSVAGWQGGELFF. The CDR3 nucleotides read TGCAGCGTTGCAGGGTGGCAGGGCGGGGAGCTGTTTTTT.

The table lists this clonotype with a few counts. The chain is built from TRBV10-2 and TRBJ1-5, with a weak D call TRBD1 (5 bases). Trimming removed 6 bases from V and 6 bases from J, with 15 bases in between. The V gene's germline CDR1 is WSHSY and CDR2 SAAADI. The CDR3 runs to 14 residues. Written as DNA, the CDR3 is TGCGCCAGCAGGGACGGCTGGGGGGTTCAGCCCCAGCATTTT. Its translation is CASRDGWGVQPQHF.

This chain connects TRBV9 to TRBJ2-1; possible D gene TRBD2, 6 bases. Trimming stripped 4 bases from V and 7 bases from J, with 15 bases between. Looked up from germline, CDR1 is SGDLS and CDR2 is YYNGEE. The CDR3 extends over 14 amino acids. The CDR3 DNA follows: TGTGCCAGCAGCTGGAGGGCGGGCTCGAATGAGCAGTTCTTC. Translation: CASSWRAGSNEQFF.

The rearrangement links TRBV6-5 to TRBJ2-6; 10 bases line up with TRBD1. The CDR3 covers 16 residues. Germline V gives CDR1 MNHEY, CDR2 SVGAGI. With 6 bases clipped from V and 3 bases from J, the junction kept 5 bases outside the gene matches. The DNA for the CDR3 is TGTGCCAGCAGAAGACAGGGGGCTGATGGGGCCAACGTCCTGACTTTC. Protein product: CASRRQGADGANVLTF.

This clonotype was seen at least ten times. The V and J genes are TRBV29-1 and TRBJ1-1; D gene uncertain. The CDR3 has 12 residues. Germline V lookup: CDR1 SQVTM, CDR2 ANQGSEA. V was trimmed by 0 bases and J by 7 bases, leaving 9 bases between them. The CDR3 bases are TGCAGCGTTGAAGAAGGGATCGTTGAAGCTTTCTTT. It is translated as CSVEEGIVEAFF.

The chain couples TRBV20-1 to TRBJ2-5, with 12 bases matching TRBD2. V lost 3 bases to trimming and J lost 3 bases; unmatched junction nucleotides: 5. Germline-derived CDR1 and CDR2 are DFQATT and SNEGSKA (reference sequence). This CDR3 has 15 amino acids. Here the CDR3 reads CSARIGLAGKETQYF. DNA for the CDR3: TGCAGTGCTAGGATAGGACTAGCGGGAAAAGAGACCCAGTACTTC.

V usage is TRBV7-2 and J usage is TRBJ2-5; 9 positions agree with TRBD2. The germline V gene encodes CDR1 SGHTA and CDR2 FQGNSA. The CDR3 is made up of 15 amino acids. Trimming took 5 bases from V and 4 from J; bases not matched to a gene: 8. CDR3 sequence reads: CASSPDGGRAETQYF. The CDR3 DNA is TGTGCCAGCAGCCCCGATGGCGGGAGGGCAGAGACCCAGTACTTC.

The CDR3 DNA reads TGTGCCAGCAGCCCCCCCAGGGCAAATGGCTACACCTTC. Its translation is CASSPPRANGYTF. The chain combines TRBV4-2 with TRBJ1-2; D might be TRBD1 (5 bases). Deletions cut 4 bases from V and 6 bases from J, with 12 bases between. CDR1 LGHNA and CDR2 YNFKEQ come from the germline V gene. This CDR3 comprises 13 residues.

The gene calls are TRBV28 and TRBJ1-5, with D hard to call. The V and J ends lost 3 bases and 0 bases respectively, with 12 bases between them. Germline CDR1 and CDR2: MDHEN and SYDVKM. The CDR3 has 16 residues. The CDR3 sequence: CASSFTDFYSNQPQHF. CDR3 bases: TGTGCCAGCAGTTTTACAGATTTTTATAGCAATCAGCCCCAGCATTTT.

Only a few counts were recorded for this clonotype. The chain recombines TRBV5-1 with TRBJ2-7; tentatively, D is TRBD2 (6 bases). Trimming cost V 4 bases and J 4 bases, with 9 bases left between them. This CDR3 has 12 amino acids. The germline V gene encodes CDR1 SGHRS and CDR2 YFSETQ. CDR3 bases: TGCGCCAGCAGCACGGGACTTTACGAGCAGTACTTC. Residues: CASSTGLYEQYF. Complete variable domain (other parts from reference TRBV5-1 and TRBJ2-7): KAGVTQTPRYLIKTRGQQVTLSCSPISGHRSVSWYQQTPGQGLQFLFEYFSETQRNKGNFPGRFSGRQFSNSRSEMNVSTLELGDSALYLCASSTGLYEQYFGPGTRLTVT.

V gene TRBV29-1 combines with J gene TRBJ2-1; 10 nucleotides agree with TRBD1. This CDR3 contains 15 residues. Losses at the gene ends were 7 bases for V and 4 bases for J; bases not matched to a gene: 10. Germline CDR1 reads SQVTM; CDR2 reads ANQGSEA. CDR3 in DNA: TGCAGCGACCAGACCTGGGACAGGGGTTACAATGAGCAGTTCTTC. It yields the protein CSDQTWDRGYNEQFF.

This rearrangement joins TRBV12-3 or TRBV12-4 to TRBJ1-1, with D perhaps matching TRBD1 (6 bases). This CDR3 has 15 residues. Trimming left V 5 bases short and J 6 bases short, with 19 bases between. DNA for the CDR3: TGTGCCAGCAGTCCGGGGACACCCCGGGGCCCTGAAGCTTTCTTT. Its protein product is CASSPGTPRGPEAFF.

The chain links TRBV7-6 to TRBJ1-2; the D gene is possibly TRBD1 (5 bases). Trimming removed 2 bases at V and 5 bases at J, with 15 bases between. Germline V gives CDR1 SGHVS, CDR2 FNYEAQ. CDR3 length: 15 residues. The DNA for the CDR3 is TGTGCCAGCAGCTTAAGTGTTGGGACTGTATATGGCTACACCTTC. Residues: CASSLSVGTVYGYTF.

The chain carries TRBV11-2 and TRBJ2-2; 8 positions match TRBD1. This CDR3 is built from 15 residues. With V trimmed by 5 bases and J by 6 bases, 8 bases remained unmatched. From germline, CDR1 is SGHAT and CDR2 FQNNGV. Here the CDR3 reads CASSPRTGNAGELFF. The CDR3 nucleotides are TGTGCCAGCAGCCCCCGGACAGGGAATGCCGGGGAGCTGTTTTTT.

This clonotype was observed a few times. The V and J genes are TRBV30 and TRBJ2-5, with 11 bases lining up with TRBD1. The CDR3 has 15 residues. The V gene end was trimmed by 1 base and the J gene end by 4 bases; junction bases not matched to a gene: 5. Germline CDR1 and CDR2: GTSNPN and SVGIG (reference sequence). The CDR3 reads CAWSEGQGVPETQYF. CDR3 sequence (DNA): TGTGCCTGGAGTGAGGGACAGGGGGTACCAGAGACCCAGTACTTC.

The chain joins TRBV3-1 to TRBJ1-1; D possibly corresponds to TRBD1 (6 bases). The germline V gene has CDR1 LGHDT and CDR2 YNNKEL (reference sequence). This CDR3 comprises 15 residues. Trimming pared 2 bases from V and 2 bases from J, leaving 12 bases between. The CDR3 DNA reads TGTGCCAGCAGCCAAAGAGGGGGTTACAACACTGAAGCTTTCTTT. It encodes CASSQRGGYNTEAFF.

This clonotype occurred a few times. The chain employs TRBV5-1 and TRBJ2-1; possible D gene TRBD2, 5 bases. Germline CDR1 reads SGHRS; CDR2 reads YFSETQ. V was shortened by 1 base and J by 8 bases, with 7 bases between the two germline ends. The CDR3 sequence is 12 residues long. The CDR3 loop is CASSLTGYEQFF. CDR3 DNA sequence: TGCGCCAGCAGCTTGACGGGGTATGAGCAGTTCTTC.

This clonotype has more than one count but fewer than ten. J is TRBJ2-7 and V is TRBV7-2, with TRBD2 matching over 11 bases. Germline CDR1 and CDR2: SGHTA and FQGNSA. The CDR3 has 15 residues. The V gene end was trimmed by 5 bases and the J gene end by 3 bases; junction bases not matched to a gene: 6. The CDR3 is CASSTTSGSVYEQYF. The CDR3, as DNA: TGTGCCAGCAGCACTACTAGCGGGAGTGTCTACGAGCAGTACTTC.

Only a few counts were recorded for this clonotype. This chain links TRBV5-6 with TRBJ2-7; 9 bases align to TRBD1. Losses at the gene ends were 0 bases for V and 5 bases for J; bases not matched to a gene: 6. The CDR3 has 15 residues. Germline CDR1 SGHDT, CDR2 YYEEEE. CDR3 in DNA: TGTGCCAGCAGCTTGGTGGGACAGGGTACCAACGAGCAGTACTTC. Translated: CASSLVGQGTNEQYF.

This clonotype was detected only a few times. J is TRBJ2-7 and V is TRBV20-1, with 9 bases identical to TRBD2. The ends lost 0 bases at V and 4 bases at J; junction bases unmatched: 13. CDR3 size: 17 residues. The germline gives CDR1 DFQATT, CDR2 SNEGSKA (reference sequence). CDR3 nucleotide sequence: TGCAGTGCTAGAGATAGACCCGCTAGCGGGATGTCGTACGAGCAGTACTTC. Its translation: CSARDRPASGMSYEQYF.

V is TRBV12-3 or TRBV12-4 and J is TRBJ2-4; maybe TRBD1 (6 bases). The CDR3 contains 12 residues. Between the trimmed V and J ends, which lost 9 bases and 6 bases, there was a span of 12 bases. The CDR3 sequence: CARGGSGNIQYF. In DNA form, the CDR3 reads TGTGCCAGAGGGGGATCGGGAAACATTCAGTACTTC.

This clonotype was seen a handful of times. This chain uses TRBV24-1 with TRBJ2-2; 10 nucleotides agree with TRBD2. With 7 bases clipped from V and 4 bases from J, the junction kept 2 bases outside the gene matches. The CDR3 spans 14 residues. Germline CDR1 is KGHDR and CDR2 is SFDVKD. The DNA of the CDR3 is TGTGCCACCAGGGGACTAGCGAGCACCGGGGAGCTGTTTTTT. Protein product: CATRGLASTGELFF.

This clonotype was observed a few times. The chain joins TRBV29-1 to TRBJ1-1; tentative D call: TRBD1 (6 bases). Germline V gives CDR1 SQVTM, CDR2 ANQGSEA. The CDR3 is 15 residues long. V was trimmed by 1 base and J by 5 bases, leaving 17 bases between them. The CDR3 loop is CSVEVGALGGTEAFF. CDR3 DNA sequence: TGCAGCGTTGAAGTTGGGGCCCTAGGGGGTACTGAAGCTTTCTTT.

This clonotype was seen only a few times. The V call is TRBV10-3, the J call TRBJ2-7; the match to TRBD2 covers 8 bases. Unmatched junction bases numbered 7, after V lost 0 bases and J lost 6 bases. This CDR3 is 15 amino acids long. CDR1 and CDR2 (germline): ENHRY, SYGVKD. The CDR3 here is CAISESIAGPIEQYF. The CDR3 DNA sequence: TGTGCCATCAGTGAGTCGATAGCGGGACCTATCGAGCAGTACTTC.

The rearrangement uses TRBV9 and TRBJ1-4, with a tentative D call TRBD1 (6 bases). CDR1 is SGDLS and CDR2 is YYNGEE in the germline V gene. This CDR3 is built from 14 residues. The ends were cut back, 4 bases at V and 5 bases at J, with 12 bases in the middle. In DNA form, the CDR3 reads TGTGCCAGCAGCTTGGGGGGGGCGAATGAAAAACTGTTTTTT. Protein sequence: CASSLGGANEKLFF.

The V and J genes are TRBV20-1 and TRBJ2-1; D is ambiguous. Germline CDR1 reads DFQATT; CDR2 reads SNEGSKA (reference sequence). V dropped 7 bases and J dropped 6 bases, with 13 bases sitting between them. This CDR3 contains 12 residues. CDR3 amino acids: CSDRADANEQFF. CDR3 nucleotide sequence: TGCAGTGACAGAGCCGACGCCAATGAGCAGTTCTTC.